This TCR beta chain was recorded in a study of blood T cell repertoires in COVID-19 (dated by TCRdb to the early 2020s). Describing the broader study: Collaborator samples came from the United States, Italy and Spain and covered acute and convalescent phases of COVID-19. The samples were drawn from two sources: the first 160 participants of the ongoing ImmuneRACE study, and over 1,000 subjects contributed by 6 global collaborators. Where HLA class I and class II types were available, the types were taken from metadata supplied by the sample provider, not from assay-based typing. The prospective study material was composed of cDNA or gDNA derived from T cells, B-cell-depleted T cells, or PBMCs. Nearly every sample came with metadata listing a de-identified subject ID, COVID-19 status, age in years and sex. The repertoires were made available in a free public database intended to serve as a resource for research on the immune response to SARS-CoV-2. Deeply sampled blood TCRbeta repertoires from subjects exposed to, actively infected with, or recovered from COVID-19 were included in the dataset.

CDR1 and CDR2 are read off the germline V gene as SNHLY and FYNNEI. V is pruned by 7 bases and J by 4 bases, leaving 9 bases of the junction without a gene match. Spanning cysteine to phenylalanine, the CDR3 consists of 15 amino acids. Kept here is only the CDR3 DNA, which spans 45 bases and is read in frame from base 1. The paper's findings and limits, for the study overall: The quantity of clinical and demographic metadata differed by source and by participant and was supplied without curation.

Notes on this clone: Its cognate antigen has yet to be identified. No qualities accompany the bases; no much larger clone lies one base away.

TCRbeta CDR3 regions were amplified from genomic DNA by means of the immunoSEQ Assay, a bias-controlled multiplex PCR. For the original study's pipeline: Nucleated cell counts per sample were estimated from amplification of reference gene primers within the assay. To quantify the absolute abundance of each unique TCRbeta CDR3 rearrangement, sequence reads were collapsed and filtered. For each sample, productive Simpson clonality was calculated as the square root of Simpson's diversity index across productive rearrangements. Drawn from immuneACCESS, this table holds only the in-frame rearrangements with V and J called that TCRdb kept. Clones are partly lost; checked studies trace under half to an unresolved V gene and leave the rest unexplained. V and J calls and clone size come straight from that table; D and trimming were deduced from the DNA. The sample table contains over 250,000 clones; only one count was recorded for 70% to 90% of them. Jointly, the top ten make up around 1% of the sample.

Enrolling through a virtual design, the prospective study's participants ranged in age from roughly 18 to 95 years and lived across 20 to 25 United States geographic areas. In the prospective study, participants were assigned to cohorts based on the clinical history participants reported in a screening survey and a study questionnaire. Recovered participants in ImmuneRACE Cohort 3 were defined by two consecutive negative NP/OP PCR tests, clearance by a healthcare professional, or resolution of symptoms. In the prospective study, mobile phlebotomists collected whole blood, serum and a nasopharyngeal or oropharyngeal swab from each participant. Participants in the prospective study had the option to provide additional blood draws and questionnaires over a roughly 2-month period. Before DNA extraction, blood samples from the prospective study were shipped at room temperature or frozen.

The chain is assembled from TRBV2 and TRBJ2-5; 10 bases in between match TRBD1. The receptor was derived from a woman in her twenties or thirties who had recovered from COVID-19. The sample was PBMCs or T cells enriched from blood (not recorded which). The DNA is as follows: TGTGCCAGCAACGAACCGGGACAGGGGTTAGAGACCCAGTACTTC. The translation is CASNEPGQGLETQYF.